This is a list of T cell receptor beta chains from one sample in a study of T cell repertoires in cytomegalovirus infection. TCRdb recomputed calls from the reads with MiXCR, one row per CDR3 protein. This table holds hundreds of thousands of distinct CDR3 sequences, 33% found once. Their recognized antigens are unknown. The sequencing used cultured PBMCs, collected from culture after CMV antigen stimulation. The receptors derive from a human donor in good health (CMV status not recorded). Some clones in this sample may be carry-over from other donors' samples. Both conserved end residues are part of each CDR3. The order of the fields is D gene, J gene, clone size, V gene, CDR3 protein, CDR3 DNA. D genes are given only for firm matches. Only some rows state a clone size, as once, few, many or a class for expanded clones.

. TRBJ2-2 few TRBV7-4 CASSLRQANTGELFF TGTGCCAGCAGCTTAAGACAGGCGAACACCGGGGAGCTGTTTTTT
. TRBJ1-1 . TRBV7-2 CASSLLHTGSEAFF TGTGCCAGCAGCTTATTACATACAGGATCCGAAGCTTTCTTT
. TRBJ2-2 few TRBV4-3 CASSLESGTGELFF TGCGCCAGCAGCCTCGAGTCGGGCACCGGGGAGCTGTTTTTT
TRBD2 TRBJ2-1 . TRBV29-1 CSGRGLAPRQFF TGCAGCGGGCGGGGACTAGCGCCCCGGCAGTTCTTC
TRBD2 TRBJ2-2 . TRBV19 CASSSSGGTGELFF TGTGCCAGTAGTTCTTCGGGAGGTACCGGGGAGCTGTTTTTT
. TRBJ1-1 . TRBV7-9 CASDSRFGNTEAFF TGTGCCAGCGACTCCCGATTTGGGAACACTGAAGCTTTCTTT
TRBD1 TRBJ2-1 once TRBV14 CASSQKGASYNEQFF TGTGCCAGCAGCCAAAAGGGGGCGTCCTACAATGAGCAGTTCTTC
. TRBJ1-1 many TRBV7-2 CASSLGGMNTEAFF TGTGCCAGCAGCTTAGGTGGCATGAACACTGAAGCTTTCTTT
. TRBJ2-1 few TRBV6-2/TRBV6-3 CASSLHRDEQFF TGTGCCAGCAGCCTTCACCGGGACGAGCAGTTCTTC
. TRBJ1-5 . TRBV7-9 CASSLDAANQPQHF TGTGCCAGCAGCTTAGACGCGGCGAATCAGCCCCAGCATTTT
TRBD2 TRBJ2-1 few TRBV5-6 CASSRGLASYNEQFF TGTGCCAGCAGCAGGGGACTAGCGAGCTACAATGAGCAGTTCTTC
TRBD1 TRBJ1-5 . TRBV15 CATSRGTGQGEGRQPQHF TGTGCCACCAGCAGAGGAACTGGACAGGGCGAGGGTCGCCAGCCCCAGCATTTT
. TRBJ2-6 . TRBV28 CASSGGPSGANVLTF TGTGCCAGCAGTGGCGGACCCTCTGGGGCCAACGTCCTGACTTTC
. TRBJ2-7 . TRBV28 CASSFPKAYEQYF TGTGCCAGCAGTTTTCCGAAAGCCTACGAGCAGTACTTC
. TRBJ1-1 few TRBV7-6 CASVPGRMNTEAFF TGTGCCAGCGTCCCGGGACGGATGAACACTGAAGCTTTCTTT
. TRBJ2-1 . TRBV12-3/TRBV12-4 CASSSGKTAYNEQFF TGTGCCAGCAGTTCTGGCAAGACAGCCTACAATGAGCAGTTCTTC
. TRBJ1-2 . TRBV7-4 CASGYGYTF TGTGCCAGCGGGTATGGCTACACCTTC